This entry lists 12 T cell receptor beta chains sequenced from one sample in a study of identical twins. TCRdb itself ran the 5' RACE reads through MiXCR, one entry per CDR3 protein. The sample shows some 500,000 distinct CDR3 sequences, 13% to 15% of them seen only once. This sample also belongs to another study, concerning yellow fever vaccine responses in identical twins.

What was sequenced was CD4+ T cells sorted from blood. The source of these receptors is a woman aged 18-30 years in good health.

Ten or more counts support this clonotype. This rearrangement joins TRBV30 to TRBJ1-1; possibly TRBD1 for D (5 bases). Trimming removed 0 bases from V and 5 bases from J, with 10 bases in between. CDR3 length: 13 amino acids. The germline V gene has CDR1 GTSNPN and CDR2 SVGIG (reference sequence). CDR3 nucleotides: TGTGCCTGGAGTGTAAACTCAGGGACTGAAGCTTTCTTT. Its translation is CAWSVNSGTEAFF.

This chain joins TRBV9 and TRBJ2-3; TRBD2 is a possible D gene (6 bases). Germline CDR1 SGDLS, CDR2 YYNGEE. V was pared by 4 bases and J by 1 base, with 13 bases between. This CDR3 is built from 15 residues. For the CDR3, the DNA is TGTGCCAGCAGCAAAACGGGACTCGGCACAGATACGCAGTATTTT. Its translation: CASSKTGLGTDTQYF.

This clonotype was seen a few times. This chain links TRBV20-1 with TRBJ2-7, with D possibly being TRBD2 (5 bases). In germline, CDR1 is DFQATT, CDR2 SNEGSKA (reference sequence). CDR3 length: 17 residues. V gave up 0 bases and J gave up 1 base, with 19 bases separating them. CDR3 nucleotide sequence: TGCAGTGCTAGAGATCTAACTAGTAAATCCCCTTCCTACGAGCAGTACTTC. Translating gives CSARDLTSKSPSYEQYF.

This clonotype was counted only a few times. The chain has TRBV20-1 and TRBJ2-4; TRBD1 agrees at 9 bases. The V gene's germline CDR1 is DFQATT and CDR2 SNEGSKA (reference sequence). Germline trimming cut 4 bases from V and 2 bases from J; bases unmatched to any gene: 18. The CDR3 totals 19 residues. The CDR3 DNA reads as TGCAGTGCTATAGGAGGGGACAGGGTTGGAGGGGTGACCAAAAACATTCAGTACTTC. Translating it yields CSAIGGDRVGGVTKNIQYF.

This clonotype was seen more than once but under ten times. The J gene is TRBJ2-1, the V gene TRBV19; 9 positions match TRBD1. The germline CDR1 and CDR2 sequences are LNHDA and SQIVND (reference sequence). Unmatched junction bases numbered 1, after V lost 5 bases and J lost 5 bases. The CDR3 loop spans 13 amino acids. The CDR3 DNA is TGTGCCAGTAGTCGGACAGGGGACAATGAGCAGTTCTTC. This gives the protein CASSRTGDNEQFF.

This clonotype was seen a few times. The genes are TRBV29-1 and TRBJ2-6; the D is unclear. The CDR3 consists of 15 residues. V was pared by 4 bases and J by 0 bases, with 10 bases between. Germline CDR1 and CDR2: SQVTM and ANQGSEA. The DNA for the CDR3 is TGCAGCGTTGTTATACCCAGCTCTGGGGCCAACGTCCTGACTTTC. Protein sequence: CSVVIPSSGANVLTF.

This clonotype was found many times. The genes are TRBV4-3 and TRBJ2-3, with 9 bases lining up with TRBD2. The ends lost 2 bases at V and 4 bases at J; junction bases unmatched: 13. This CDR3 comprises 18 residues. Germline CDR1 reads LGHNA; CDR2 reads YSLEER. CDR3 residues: CASSQTVYRGREADTQYF. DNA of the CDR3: TGCGCCAGCAGCCAAACGGTCTATCGCGGGAGGGAGGCAGATACGCAGTATTTT.

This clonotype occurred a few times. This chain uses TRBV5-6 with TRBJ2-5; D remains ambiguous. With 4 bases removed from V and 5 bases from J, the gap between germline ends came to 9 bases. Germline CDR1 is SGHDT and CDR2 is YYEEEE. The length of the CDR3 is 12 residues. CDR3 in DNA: TGTGCCAGCAGCCCGGCGATGGAGACCCAGTACTTC. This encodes CASSPAMETQYF.

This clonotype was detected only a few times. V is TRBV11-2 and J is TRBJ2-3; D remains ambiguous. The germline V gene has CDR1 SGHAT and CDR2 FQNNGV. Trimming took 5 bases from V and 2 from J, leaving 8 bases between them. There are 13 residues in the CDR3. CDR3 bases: TGTGCCAGCAGCAGGGTGATCACAGATACGCAGTATTTT. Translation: CASSRVITDTQYF.

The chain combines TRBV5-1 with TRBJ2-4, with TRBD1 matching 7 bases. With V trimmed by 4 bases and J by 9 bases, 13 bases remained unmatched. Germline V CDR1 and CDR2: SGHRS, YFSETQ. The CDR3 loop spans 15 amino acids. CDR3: CASSPSLDRVSIQYF. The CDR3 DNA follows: TGCGCCAGCAGCCCGAGCCTAGACAGGGTGAGCATTCAGTACTTC.

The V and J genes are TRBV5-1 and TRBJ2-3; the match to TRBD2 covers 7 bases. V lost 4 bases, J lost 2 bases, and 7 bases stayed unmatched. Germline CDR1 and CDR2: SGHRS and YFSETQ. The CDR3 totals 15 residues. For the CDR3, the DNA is TGCGCCAGCAGCCTAAGAGGGACTAACACAGATACGCAGTATTTT. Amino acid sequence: CASSLRGTNTDTQYF.

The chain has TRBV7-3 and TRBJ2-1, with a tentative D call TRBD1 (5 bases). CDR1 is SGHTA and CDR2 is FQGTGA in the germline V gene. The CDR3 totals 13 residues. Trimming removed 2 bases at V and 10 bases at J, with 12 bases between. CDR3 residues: CASSLVAGREQFF. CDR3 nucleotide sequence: TGTGCCAGCAGCTTAGTCGCAGGGCGCGAGCAGTTCTTC.